These 3 T cell receptor beta chains came from one sample sequenced in a study of response to subunit inactivated influenza vaccine. TCRdb re-called the RT-PCR reads with MiXCR, one entry per CDR3 protein. The sample yields 160,000 or so distinct CDR3 sequences, roughly 11% seen once. The starting material was non-naive T cells sorted from PBMCs, obtained around seven weeks after vaccination. The origin of the receptors is a man between 45 and 60 years old who received an inactivated influenza vaccine.

The table lists this clonotype with a few counts. The chain uses TRBV7-2 and TRBJ2-2; D possibly corresponds to TRBD1 (6 bases). Germline V gene lookup returns CDR1 SGHTA and CDR2 FQGNSA. The germline V and J ends were trimmed by 5 bases and 4 bases, with 17 bases remaining between them. The CDR3 spans 16 residues. The CDR3 DNA reads TGTGCCAGCAGCCTTCATGCCAGGACAGCCACCGGGGAGCTGTTTTTT. Translating gives CASSLHARTATGELFF.

The J gene is TRBJ1-2, the V gene TRBV7-8; tentatively, D is TRBD1 (5 bases). Germline V CDR1 and CDR2: SGHVS, FQNEAQ. V lost 5 bases and J lost 0, with 13 bases in between. This CDR3 is 15 amino acids long. The CDR3 here is CASSPSGAANYGYTF. The DNA of the CDR3 is TGTGCCAGCAGCCCCTCCGGGGCCGCTAACTATGGCTACACCTTC.

This clonotype was recorded at least ten times. The chain combines TRBV20-1 with TRBJ1-6, with TRBD1 as a possible D gene (5 bases). Germline CDR1 DFQATT, CDR2 SNEGSKA (reference sequence). Trimming pared 7 bases from V and 7 bases from J, leaving 17 bases between. The CDR3 sequence is 14 residues long. The CDR3 DNA follows: TGCAGTGGAACTACCGGGACGGCGAATTCACCCCTCCACTTT. It specifies CSGTTGTANSPLHF.